This entry features one T cell receptor beta chain sequence. Its matching antigen is unknown. Individual cDNA molecules were tagged with unique molecular identifiers, the study reported. TCRdb re-called the 5' RACE reads through MiXCR, storing one row per CDR3 protein. The sample includes approximately 50,000 distinct CDR3 sequences, 9.5% to 12% of them seen just once. This sample was included in a study of early T cells in non-severe SARS-CoV-2 infection. Study in general: Bulk RNA taken from unsorted whole blood was sequenced, leaving chains unpaired. Study observations and caveats: Missing private and CD4 specificities, VDJdb matching favored anti-spike CD8 responses.

The CDR3 extends over 13 amino acids. V was shortened by 4 bases and J by 1 base, with 7 bases between the two germline ends. In germline, CDR1 is SGHTA, CDR2 FQGTGA. The J gene is TRBJ1-1, the V gene TRBV7-3, with no clear D. Sequencing input: whole blood. The receptor's source is an adult who was a healthcare worker with PCR-confirmed SARS-CoV-2 infection or an uninfected control (not recorded which). The CDR3 region has the DNA TGTGCCAGCAGCTCTCCTACGAACACTGAAGCTTTCTTT. Translation: CASSSPTNTEAFF.